This TCR beta chain was recovered during a study of metastatic and nonmetastatic thyroid tumors. In the study overall: Repertoire data that came from the blood and tumor or nodule tissue of malignant and benign thyroid patients were compared.

Original processing methods: The study built a papillary thyroid cancer distant-metastasis classifier from CDR3 differences across clinicopathological groups. MiXCR re-clonotyped the PCR reads for TCRdb. The V and J calls here are based on TCRdb, not the publication. The sample has tens of thousands of clones, 12% seen once. The V gene's germline CDR1 is DFQATT and CDR2 SNEGSKA (reference sequence). CDR3 length: 17 amino acids. The V and J ends lost 1 base and 4 bases, in that order; junction bases with no gene match: 9. Every patient was untreated before thyroid surgery. This sequence joins TRBV20-1 and TRBJ2-3; TRBD2 matches at 12 bases. The clonotype originates from a male donor with papillary thyroid cancer or a benign thyroid nodule (not recorded which). Some clones in this sample may be carry-over from other donors' samples. The sequenced sample was blood. The CDR3 loop is CSARASSGRAGADTQYF. For the CDR3, the DNA is TGCAGTGCTAGAGCATCTAGCGGGAGGGCCGGGGCAGATACGCAGTATTTT.